The 19 T cell receptor beta chains reported below all come from one sample, sequenced in a study of control samples from healthy donors and cancer patients. Sequencing used immunoSEQ multiplex PCR; TCRdb keeps in-frame clones, though not all of them. Here the sample spans under 150,000 clones, approximately 93% being singletons. The sequenced sample was blood. These receptors all stem from a man aged 25 to 40 in good health.

The chain joins TRBV5-6 to TRBJ1-4; the D gene is possibly TRBD1 (5 bases). The germline V and J ends were trimmed by 4 bases and 10 bases, with 17 bases remaining between them. Germline V gene sequence: CDR1 SGHDT, CDR2 YYEEEE. CDR3 length: 14 amino acids. The CDR3 bases are TGTGCCAGCAGCCCCAGAAACCCCGGGGGAAAACTGTTTTTT. It is translated as CASSPRNPGGKLFF.

V usage is TRBV7-8 and J usage is TRBJ2-3, with a weak D call TRBD1 (5 bases). Germline CDR1 is SGHVS and CDR2 is FQNEAQ. The germline V and J ends were trimmed by 5 bases and 6 bases, with 9 bases remaining between them. The CDR3 sequence is 12 residues long. This CDR3 reads CASSQGWDTQYF. Written as DNA, the CDR3 is TGTGCCAGCAGCCAGGGTTGGGATACGCAGTATTTT.

In nucleotides, the CDR3 is TGTGCCAGCAGTGGGCAATTGAAGAACACTGAAGCTTTCTTT. Amino acids: CASSGQLKNTEAFF. The V and J genes are TRBV2 and TRBJ1-1; D remains unclear. From germline, CDR1 is SNHLY and CDR2 FYNNEI. The V and J ends lost 4 bases and 1 base respectively, with 10 bases between them. This CDR3 is built from 14 residues.

The chain recombines TRBV5-6 with TRBJ1-5; 9 bases map to TRBD1. The CDR3 sequence is 16 residues long. CDR1 is SGHDT and CDR2 is YYEEEE in the germline V gene. With 4 bases clipped from V and 2 bases from J, the junction kept 7 bases outside the gene matches. The CDR3 loop reads CASSAQRQGGNQPQHF. The CDR3 region has the DNA TGTGCCAGCAGCGCACAACGACAGGGGGGCAATCAGCCCCAGCATTTT.

The J gene is TRBJ1-1, the V gene TRBV7-2, with 10 bases aligning to TRBD1. This CDR3 region has 14 residues. Germline CDR1 reads SGHTA; CDR2 reads FQGNSA. The J segment lost 7 bases and the V segment lost 4 bases, leaving 6 bases of the junction unmatched. CDR3 in DNA: TGTGCCAGCAGCTCGGGACAGGGGAACGGTGAAGCTTTCTTT. Translating it yields CASSSGQGNGEAFF.

The J gene is TRBJ1-1, the V gene TRBV28, with a possible D match to TRBD1 (6 bases). V dropped 6 bases and J dropped 8 bases, with 16 bases sitting between them. The CDR3 totals 13 residues. Looked up from germline, CDR1 is MDHEN and CDR2 is SYDVKM. CDR3 in DNA: TGTGCCAGCAGCCACTCGGGGACACTAGAAGCTTTCTTT. Its translation is CASSHSGTLEAFF.

This clone has ten or more counts. The J gene is TRBJ1-1, the V gene TRBV25-1; no reliable D call. The V end lost 4 bases, the J end lost 7 bases, and 10 bases lay between the germline ends. The germline V gene has CDR1 MGHDK and CDR2 SYGVNS. CDR3 size: 12 residues. The CDR3 protein is CASSAPGYEAFF. CDR3 bases: TGTGCCAGCAGTGCCCCGGGATATGAAGCTTTCTTT.

J is TRBJ2-1 and V is TRBV28; D is uncertain. V dropped 3 bases and J dropped 5 bases, with 11 bases sitting between them. Germline CDR1 is MDHEN and CDR2 is SYDVKM. The CDR3 contains 14 residues. CDR3 protein: CASSFLLRDNEQFF. In DNA form, the CDR3 reads TGTGCCAGCAGTTTCCTCCTCCGGGACAATGAGCAGTTCTTC.

This clone was observed a handful of times. The V and J genes are TRBV7-8 and TRBJ2-3, with D perhaps matching TRBD1 (6 bases). The CDR3 is made up of 18 amino acids. Germline CDR1 SGHVS, CDR2 FQNEAQ. Trimming removed 6 bases at V and 1 base at J, with 23 bases between. CDR3 DNA: TGTGCCAGCAGACTTACCCCCAGGGGAGTGGGGGGCACAGATACGCAGTATTTT. Translating gives CASRLTPRGVGGTDTQYF.

The V and J genes are TRBV7-9 and TRBJ2-5; D possibly corresponds to TRBD2 (7 bases). Germline values: CDR1 SEHNR, CDR2 FQNEAQ (reference sequence). There are 16 residues in the CDR3. V was shortened by 2 bases and J by 3 bases, with 16 bases between the two germline ends. CDR3 nucleotides: TGTGCCAGCAGCTTAAAAAGGGGGGGCCGGGAAGAGACCCAGTACTTC. Protein sequence: CASSLKRGGREETQYF.

Worth noting for this clone: The germline gene is not matched at one end of the junction; a read error may be the cause. The gene calls are TRBV2 and TRBJ2-1, with no clear D. The CDR3 covers 11 residues. Germline V lookup: CDR1 SNHLY, CDR2 FYNNEI. In DNA, the CDR3 is TGTGCCAGCAGTTCCTCCAATGAGCAGTTCTTC. Translating gives CASSSSNEQFF.

This chain links TRBV6-5 with TRBJ2-1, with D perhaps TRBD1 (6 bases). The CDR3 runs to 13 residues. CDR1 is MNHEY, CDR2 SVGAGI, per germline. The V and J ends lost 5 bases and 4 bases respectively, with 9 bases between them. The CDR3 nucleotides are TGTGCCAGCAGTACAGGGATTTACAATGAGCAGTTCTTC. Amino acid sequence: CASSTGIYNEQFF.

CDR3 DNA: TGCGCCAGCAGCTACGGGACAGGTATGAACACTGAAGCTTTCTTT. Protein sequence: CASSYGTGMNTEAFF. The chain recombines TRBV5-1 with TRBJ1-1; TRBD1 agrees at 8 bases. Germline CDR1 SGHRS, CDR2 YFSETQ. V gave up 3 bases and J gave up 0 bases; unmatched junction bases: 4. The length of the CDR3 is 15 residues.

The chain recombines TRBV7-9 with TRBJ2-3; 7 bases are a match to TRBD1. Per the germline V gene, CDR1 is SEHNR and CDR2 is FQNEAQ (reference sequence). V lost 6 bases, J lost 5 bases, and 17 bases stayed unmatched. The CDR3 consists of 17 residues. The CDR3 bases are TGTGCCAGCAGTCAGTACCTACTAGACAGGGAAGGAGATACGCAGTATTTT. Amino acids: CASSQYLLDREGDTQYF.

The chain combines TRBV6-5 with TRBJ2-5; 7 nucleotides agree with TRBD2. Germline CDR1 is MNHEY and CDR2 is SVGAGI. The V gene end was trimmed by 7 bases and the J gene end by 5 bases; junction bases not matched to a gene: 7. The CDR3 is 13 amino acids. The CDR3 sequence is CASMASGWETQYF. CDR3 DNA: TGTGCCAGCATGGCTAGCGGCTGGGAGACCCAGTACTTC.

The chain employs TRBV5-1 and TRBJ1-2; maybe TRBD1 (5 bases). V was cut by 4 bases and J by 6 bases, with 10 bases left in between. Germline lookup yields CDR1 SGHRS and CDR2 YFSETQ. This CDR3 comprises 12 residues. The CDR3 DNA reads as TGCGCCAGCAGCGGAGGGGCGGATGGCTACACCTTC. Protein product: CASSGGADGYTF.

This sequence joins TRBV7-7 and TRBJ1-1; no firm D call. Germline V CDR1 and CDR2: SSHAT, FNYEAQ (reference sequence). The CDR3 sequence is 13 residues long. Trimming stripped 5 bases from V and 2 bases from J, with 9 bases between. The DNA for the CDR3 is TGTGCCAGCAGCCCTGGCCCAAACACTGAAGCTTTCTTT. Translating gives CASSPGPNTEAFF.

The table lists this clone with a few counts. The chain carries TRBV27 and TRBJ1-5; D is possibly TRBD1 (5 bases). CDR3 size: 13 residues. Germline CDR1 is MNHEY and CDR2 is SMNVEV (reference sequence). V was shortened by 4 bases and J by 5 bases, with 9 bases between the two germline ends. The CDR3 loop is CASSWTQDQPQHF. CDR3 bases: TGTGCCAGCAGTTGGACACAGGATCAGCCCCAGCATTTT.

V and J are TRBV7-9 and TRBJ1-6; D remains unclear. This CDR3 has 17 amino acids. Trimming removed 4 bases from V and 2 bases from J, with 15 bases in between. The germline gives CDR1 SEHNR, CDR2 FQNEAQ (reference sequence). The CDR3 DNA sequence: TGTGCCAGCAGCTCCACGCGGGGTAGAGCCTATAATTCACCCCTCCACTTT. This translates into CASSSTRGRAYNSPLHF.